This T cell receptor beta chain was identified during a study of Ad26.COV2.S vaccination and SARS-CoV-2 variants. On this clone itself: Its matching antigen is unknown.

Findings and limits, study-wide: Recipients of vaccine and of placebo showed similar breadth of their non-spike TCR repertoires. The placebo group had lower spike-specific TCR breadth than the vaccine recipients did.

Treatment of the sample: 15 to 20 received Ad26.COV2.S at low or high dose, single or two shots; about 5 received placebo; per-sample allocation not given. The samples were gathered on day 63 after the first injection of vaccine or placebo. An 18-55-year-old adult in Boston served as donor. Using immunoSEQ multiplex PCR, the repertoire was profiled, and TCRdb retains in-frame clones only, with some absent. The table has 300,000 to 400,000 clones, under 90% seen once. This CDR3 is built from 16 residues. V lost 0 bases and J 7 bases, leaving 15 bases between the germline ends. CDR1 and CDR2 (germline): MNHNS, SASEGT.

The receptor was isolated from a person aged 18-65 years who received the Ad26.COV2.S COVID-19 vaccine or a placebo. Sequences were derived from peripheral blood, sampled in a trial of Ad26.COV2.S vaccine versus placebo. The J gene is TRBJ1-4, the V gene TRBV6-1; no reliable D call. CDR3 sequence reads: CASSEAITLDGEKLFF. As DNA, the CDR3 is TGTGCCAGCAGTGAAGCGATCACCCTAGACGGTGAAAAACTGTTTTTT.